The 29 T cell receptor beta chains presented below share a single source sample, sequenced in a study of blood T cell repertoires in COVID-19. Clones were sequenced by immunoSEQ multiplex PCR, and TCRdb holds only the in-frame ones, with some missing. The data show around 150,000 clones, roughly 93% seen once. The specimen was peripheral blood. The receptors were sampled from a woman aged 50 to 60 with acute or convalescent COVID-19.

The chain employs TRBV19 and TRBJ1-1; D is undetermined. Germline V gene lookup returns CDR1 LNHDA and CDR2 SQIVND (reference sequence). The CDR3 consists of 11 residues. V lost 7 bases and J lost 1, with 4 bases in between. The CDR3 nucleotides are TGTGCCAGTATCAAGAACACTGAAGCTTTCTTT. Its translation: CASIKNTEAFF.

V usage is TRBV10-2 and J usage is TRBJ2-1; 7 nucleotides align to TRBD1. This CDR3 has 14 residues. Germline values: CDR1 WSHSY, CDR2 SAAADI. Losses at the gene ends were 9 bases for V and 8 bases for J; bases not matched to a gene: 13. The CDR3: CASSGTETGDEQFF. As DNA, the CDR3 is TGCGCCAGTTCCGGGACAGAGACCGGGGATGAGCAGTTCTTC.

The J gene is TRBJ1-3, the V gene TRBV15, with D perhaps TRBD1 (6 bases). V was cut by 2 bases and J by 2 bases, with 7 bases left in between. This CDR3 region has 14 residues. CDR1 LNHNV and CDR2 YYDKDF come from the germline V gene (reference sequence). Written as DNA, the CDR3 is TGTGCCACCAGCAGAACAGGGCCTGGAAACACCATATATTTT. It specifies CATSRTGPGNTIYF.

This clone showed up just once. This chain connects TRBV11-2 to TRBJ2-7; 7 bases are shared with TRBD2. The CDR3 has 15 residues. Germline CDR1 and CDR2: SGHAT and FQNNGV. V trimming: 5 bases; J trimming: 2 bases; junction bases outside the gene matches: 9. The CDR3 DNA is TGTGCCAGCAGCCACCCGGGGGGTCTCCCCTACGAGCAGTACTTC. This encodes CASSHPGGLPYEQYF.

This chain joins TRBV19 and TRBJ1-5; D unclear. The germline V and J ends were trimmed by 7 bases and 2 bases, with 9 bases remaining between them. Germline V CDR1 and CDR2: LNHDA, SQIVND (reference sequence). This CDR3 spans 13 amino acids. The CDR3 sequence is CASTPVGNQPQHF. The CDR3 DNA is TGTGCCAGTACCCCGGTGGGCAATCAGCCCCAGCATTTT.

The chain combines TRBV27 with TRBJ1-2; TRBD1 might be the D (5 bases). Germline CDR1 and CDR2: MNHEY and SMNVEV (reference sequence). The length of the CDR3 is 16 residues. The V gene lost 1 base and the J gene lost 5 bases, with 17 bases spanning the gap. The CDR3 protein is CASSLFGQGGPYGYTF. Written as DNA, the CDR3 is TGTGCCAGCAGTTTATTTGGGCAGGGTGGGCCTTATGGCTACACCTTC.

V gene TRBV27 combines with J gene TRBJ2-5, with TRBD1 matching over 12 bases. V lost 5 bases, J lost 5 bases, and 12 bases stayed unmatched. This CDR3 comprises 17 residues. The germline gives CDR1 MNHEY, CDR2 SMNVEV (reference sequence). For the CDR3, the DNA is TGTGCCAGCAGTCCGATCGGTGGGGACAGGGGGCGTGAGACCCAGTACTTC. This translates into CASSPIGGDRGRETQYF.

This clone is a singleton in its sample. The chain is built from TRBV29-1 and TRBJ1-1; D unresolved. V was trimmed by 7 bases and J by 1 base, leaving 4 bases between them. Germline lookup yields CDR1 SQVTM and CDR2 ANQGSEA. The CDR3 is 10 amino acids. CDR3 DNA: TGCAGCGGTAGGAACACTGAAGCTTTCTTT. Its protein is CSGRNTEAFF. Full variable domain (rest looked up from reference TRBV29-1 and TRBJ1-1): SAVISQKPSRDICQRGTSLTIQCQVDSQVTMMFWYRQQPGQSLTLIATANQGSEATYESGFVIDKFPISRPNLTFSTLTVSNMSPEDSSIYLCSGRNTEAFFGQGTRLTVV.

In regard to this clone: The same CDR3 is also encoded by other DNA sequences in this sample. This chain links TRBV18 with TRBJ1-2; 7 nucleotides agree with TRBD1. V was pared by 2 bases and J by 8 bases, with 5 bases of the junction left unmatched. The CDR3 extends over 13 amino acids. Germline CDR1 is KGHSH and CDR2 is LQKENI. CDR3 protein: CASSPDREYGYTF. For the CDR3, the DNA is TGTGCCAGCTCACCAGACAGGGAATACGGCTACACCTTC.

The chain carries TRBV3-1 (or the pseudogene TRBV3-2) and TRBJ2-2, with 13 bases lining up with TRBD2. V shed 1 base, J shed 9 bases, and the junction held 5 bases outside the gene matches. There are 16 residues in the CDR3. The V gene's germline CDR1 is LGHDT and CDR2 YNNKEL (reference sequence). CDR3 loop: CASSQAGLAGARELFF. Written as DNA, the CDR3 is TGTGCCAGCAGCCAAGCCGGACTAGCGGGAGCCCGGGAGCTGTTTTTT.

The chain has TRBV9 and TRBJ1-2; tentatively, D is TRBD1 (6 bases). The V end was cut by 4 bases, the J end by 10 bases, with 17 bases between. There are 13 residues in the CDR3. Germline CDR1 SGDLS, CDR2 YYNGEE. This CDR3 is CASSSPRTEDYTF. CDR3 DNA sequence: TGTGCCAGCAGCTCTCCTAGGACAGAGGACTACACCTTC.

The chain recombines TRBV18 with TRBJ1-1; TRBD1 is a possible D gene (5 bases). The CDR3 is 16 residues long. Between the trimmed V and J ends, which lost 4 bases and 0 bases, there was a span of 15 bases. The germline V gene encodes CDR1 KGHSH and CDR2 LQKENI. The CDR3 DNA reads TGTGCCAGCTCACGAACAGGTTTACGCTTGAACACTGAAGCTTTCTTT. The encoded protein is CASSRTGLRLNTEAFF.

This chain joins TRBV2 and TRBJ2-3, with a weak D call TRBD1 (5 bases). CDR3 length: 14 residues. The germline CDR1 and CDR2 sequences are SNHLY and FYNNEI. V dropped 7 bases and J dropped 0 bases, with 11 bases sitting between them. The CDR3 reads CASNRGRSTDTQYF. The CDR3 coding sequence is TGTGCCAGCAATAGGGGCAGGAGCACAGATACGCAGTATTTT.

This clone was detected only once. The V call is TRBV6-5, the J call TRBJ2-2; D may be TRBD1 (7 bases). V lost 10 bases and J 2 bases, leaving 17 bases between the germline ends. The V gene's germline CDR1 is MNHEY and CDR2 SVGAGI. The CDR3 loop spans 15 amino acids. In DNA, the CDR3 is TGTGCCATCATAGGGAGGACAGGCAACACCGGGGAGCTGTTTTTT. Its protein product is CAIIGRTGNTGELFF.

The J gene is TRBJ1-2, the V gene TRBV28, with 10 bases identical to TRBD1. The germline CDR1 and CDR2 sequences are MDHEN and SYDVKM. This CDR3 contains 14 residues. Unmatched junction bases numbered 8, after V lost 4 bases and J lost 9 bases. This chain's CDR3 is CASSSSGTGESYTF. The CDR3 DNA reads TGTGCCAGCAGTTCCTCCGGGACAGGGGAGAGCTACACCTTC.

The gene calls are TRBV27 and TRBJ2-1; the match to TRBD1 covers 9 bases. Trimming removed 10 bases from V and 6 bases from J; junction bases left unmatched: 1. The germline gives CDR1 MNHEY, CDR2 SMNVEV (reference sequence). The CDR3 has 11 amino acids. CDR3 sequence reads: CATGQGNEQFF. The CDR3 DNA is TGTGCCACGGGACAGGGCAATGAGCAGTTCTTC.

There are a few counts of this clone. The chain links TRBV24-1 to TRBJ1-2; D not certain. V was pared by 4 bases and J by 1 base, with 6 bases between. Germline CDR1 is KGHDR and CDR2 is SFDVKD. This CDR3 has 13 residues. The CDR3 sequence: CATSEGLNYGYTF. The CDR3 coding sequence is TGTGCCACCAGTGAGGGCCTTAACTATGGCTACACCTTC.

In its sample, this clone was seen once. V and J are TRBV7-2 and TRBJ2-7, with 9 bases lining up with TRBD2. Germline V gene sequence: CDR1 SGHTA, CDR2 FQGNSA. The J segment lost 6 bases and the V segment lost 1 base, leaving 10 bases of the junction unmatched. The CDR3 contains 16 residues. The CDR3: CASSLVPSGILAEQYF. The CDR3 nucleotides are TGTGCCAGCAGCTTAGTTCCTAGCGGGATCCTCGCCGAGCAGTACTTC.

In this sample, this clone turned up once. In DNA form, the CDR3 reads TGTGCCAGCAGTTTAGAGGGTAGCGGGAGGTTTTACGAGCAGTACTTC. Protein product: CASSLEGSGRFYEQYF. The V and J genes are TRBV27 and TRBJ2-7, with 10 nucleotides matching TRBD2. The V segment lost 2 bases and the J segment 4 bases; nucleotides outside the gene matches: 8. The germline V gene encodes CDR1 MNHEY and CDR2 SMNVEV (reference sequence). The CDR3 sequence is 16 residues long.

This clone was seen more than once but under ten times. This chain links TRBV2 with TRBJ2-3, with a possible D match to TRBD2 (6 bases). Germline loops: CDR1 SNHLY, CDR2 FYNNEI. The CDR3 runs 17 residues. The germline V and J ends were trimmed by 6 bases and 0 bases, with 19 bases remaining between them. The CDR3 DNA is TGTGCCAGCAGGCCCCTTCCGGGACTCATTAGCACAGATACGCAGTATTTT. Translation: CASRPLPGLISTDTQYF.

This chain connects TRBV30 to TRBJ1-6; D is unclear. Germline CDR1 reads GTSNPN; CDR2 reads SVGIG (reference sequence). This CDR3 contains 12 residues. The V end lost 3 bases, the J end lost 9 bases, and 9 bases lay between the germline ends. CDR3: CAWSPTFSPLHF. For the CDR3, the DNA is TGTGCCTGGAGCCCGACTTTTTCACCCCTCCACTTT. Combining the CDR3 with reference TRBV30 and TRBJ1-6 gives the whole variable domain SQTIHQWPATLVQPVGSPLSLECTVEGTSNPNLYWYRQAAGRGLQLLFYSVGIGQISSEVPQNLSASRPQDRQFILSSKKLLLSDSGFYLCAWSPTFSPLHFGNGTRLTVT.

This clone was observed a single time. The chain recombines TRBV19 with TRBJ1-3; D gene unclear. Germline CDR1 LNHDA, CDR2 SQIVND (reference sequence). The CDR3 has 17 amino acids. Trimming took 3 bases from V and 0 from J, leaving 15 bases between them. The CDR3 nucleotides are TGTGCCAGTAGTATCCACACAGCGGACTACTCTGGAAACACCATATATTTT. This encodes CASSIHTADYSGNTIYF. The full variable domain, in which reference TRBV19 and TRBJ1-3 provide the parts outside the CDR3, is DGGITQSPKYLFRKEGQNVTLSCEQNLNHDAMYWYRQDPGQGLRLIYYSQIVNDFQKGDIAEGYSVSREKKESFPLTVTSAQKNPTAFYLCASSIHTADYSGNTIYFGEGSWLTVV.

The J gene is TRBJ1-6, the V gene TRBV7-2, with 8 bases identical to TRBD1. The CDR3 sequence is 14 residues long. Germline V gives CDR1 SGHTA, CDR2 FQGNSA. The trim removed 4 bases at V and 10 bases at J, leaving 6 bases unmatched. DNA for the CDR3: TGTGCCAGCAGCTCTCGGACAGGGCTGTCACCCCTCCACTTT. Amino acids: CASSSRTGLSPLHF.

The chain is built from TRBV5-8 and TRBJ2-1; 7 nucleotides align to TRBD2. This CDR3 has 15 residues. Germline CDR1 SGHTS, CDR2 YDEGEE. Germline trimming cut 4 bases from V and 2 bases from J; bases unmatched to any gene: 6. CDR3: CASSLSGHPYNEQFF. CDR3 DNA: TGTGCCAGCAGCCTTAGCGGGCATCCCTACAATGAGCAGTTCTTC.

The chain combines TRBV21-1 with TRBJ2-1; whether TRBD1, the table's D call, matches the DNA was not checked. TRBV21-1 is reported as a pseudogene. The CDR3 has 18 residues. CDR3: CASSKALSGQGVYNEQFF. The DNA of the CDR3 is TGTGCCAGCAGCAAAGCGCTTTCGGGACAGGGGGTTTACAATGAGCAGTTCTTC.

The DNA of the CDR3 is TGTGCCAGCAGACCGACAGGGGCGGGTCAGCCCCAGCATTTT. It specifies CASRPTGAGQPQHF. The gene calls are TRBV6-5 and TRBJ1-5; 8 bases match TRBD1. The J segment lost 6 bases and the V segment lost 6 bases, leaving 7 bases of the junction unmatched. Germline lookup yields CDR1 MNHEY and CDR2 SVGAGI. The CDR3 has 14 residues.

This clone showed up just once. Written as DNA, the CDR3 is TGTGCCAGCAGTAAGAAGGGGCTGGTAACTGAAGCTTTCTTT. It encodes CASSKKGLVTEAFF. This chain connects TRBV3-1 (or the pseudogene TRBV3-2) to TRBJ1-1; D may be TRBD1 (5 bases). Between the trimmed V and J ends, which lost 6 bases and 5 bases, there was a span of 16 bases. This CDR3 spans 14 amino acids. The germline V gene encodes CDR1 LGHDT and CDR2 YNNKEL (reference sequence).

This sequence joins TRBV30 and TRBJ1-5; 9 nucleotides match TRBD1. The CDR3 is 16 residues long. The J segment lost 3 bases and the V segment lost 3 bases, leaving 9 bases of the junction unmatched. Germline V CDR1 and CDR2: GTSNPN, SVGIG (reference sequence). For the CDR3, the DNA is TGTGCCTGGAGAATTCGAGGACAGGGGTTCAATCAGCCCCAGCATTTT. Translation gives CAWRIRGQGFNQPQHF.

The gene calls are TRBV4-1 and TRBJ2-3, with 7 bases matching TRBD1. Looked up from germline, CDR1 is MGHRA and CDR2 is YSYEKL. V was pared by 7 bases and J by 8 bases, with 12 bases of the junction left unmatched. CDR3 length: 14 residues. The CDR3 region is CASTSGTDLVTQYF. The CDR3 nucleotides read TGCGCCAGCACGAGTGGGACAGATCTTGTTACGCAGTATTTT.